This is a list of T cell receptor beta chains from one sample in a study of regulatory T cells in long-lasting Graves disease. From the multiplex PCR reads, TCRdb called clonotypes with MiXCR, one entry per CDR3 protein. The profile shows 500,000 to 800,000 distinct CDR3 sequences, 25% to 35% of them singletons. Specimen: peripheral blood mononuclear cells (PBMCs), collected when the disease was refractory, from a patient treated with antithyroid drugs. All receptors come from a female donor with Graves disease. Both conserved end residues are part of each CDR3. The D gene is left open where the match is weak. Clone size is not always given. Where it is, it says once, few, many or a class for expanded clones.

>TRBV7-2|TRBJ1-2|few|-
CASSLMEGYYGYTF
TGTGCCAGCAGCTTAATGGAGGGCTACTATGGCTACACCTTC
>TRBV29-1|TRBJ2-5|-|-
CSLDLGGKTQYF
TGCAGCCTGGACTTAGGAGGCAAGACCCAGTACTTC
>TRBV11-2|TRBJ2-5|many|TRBD2
CASSRGQPLAGGSETQYF
TGTGCCAGCAGCCGTGGACAACCACTAGCGGGAGGTTCAGAGACCCAGTACTTC
>TRBV3-1|TRBJ1-5|few|-
CASSQGAGLNQPQHF
TGTGCCAGCAGCCAAGGGGCCGGCCTCAATCAGCCCCAGCATTTT
>TRBV28|TRBJ1-2|many|-
CASSFRLPDPYGYTF
TGTGCCAGCAGTTTCAGACTGCCGGATCCCTATGGCTACACCTTC
>TRBV12-3/TRBV12-4|TRBJ1-3|-|TRBD1
CASSITGGLNTIYF
TGTGCCAGCAGTATCACAGGGGGCTTAAACACCATATATTTT
>TRBV6-1|TRBJ1-5|few|TRBD1
CASSERGQGPQPQHF
TGTGCCAGCAGTGAAAGAGGACAGGGTCCTCAGCCCCAGCATTTT
>TRBV10-3|TRBJ1-1|-|TRBD1
CAISALAGGEANTEAFF
TGTGCCATCAGTGCCCTGGCAGGGGGCGAAGCGAACACTGAAGCTTTCTTT
>TRBV5-1|TRBJ1-2|few|TRBD1
CASSSGQEVVYGYTF
TGCGCCAGCAGCTCGGGACAGGAGGTAGTCTATGGCTACACCTTC
>TRBV19|TRBJ1-5|-|-
CASSIAGFGSNQPQHF
TGTGCCAGTAGTATAGCAGGGTTTGGTAGCAATCAGCCCCAGCATTTT
>TRBV10-3|TRBJ2-7|few|-
CAIIKDGGYYEQYF
TGTGCCATCATCAAGGACGGGGGCTACTACGAGCAGTACTTC
>TRBV10-3|TRBJ1-4|-|-
CAISESLPGANEKLFF
TGTGCCATCAGTGAGTCCCTCCCTGGGGCTAATGAAAAACTGTTTTTT
>TRBV7-3|TRBJ2-2|few|TRBD1
CASSLLGGAGDTGELFF
TGTGCCAGCAGCTTACTAGGGGGCGCCGGGGACACCGGGGAGCTGTTTTTT
>TRBV5-1|TRBJ1-4|-|-
CASSRNSATLELFF
TGCGCCAGCAGCCGCAACAGTGCTACATTAGAACTGTTTTTT
>TRBV3-1|TRBJ1-2|-|-
CASSQETTRLYGYTF
TGTGCCAGCAGCCAAGAAACAACTCGGCTCTATGGCTACACCTTC
>TRBV2|TRBJ1-2|-|TRBD1
CASSQEGDSPYGYTF
TGCGCCAGCAGCCAAGAAGGGGACAGCCCCTATGGCTACACCTTC
>TRBV28|TRBJ1-4|few|-
CASSSGSMTEKLFF
TGTGCCAGCAGTTCAGGGAGTATGACTGAAAAACTGTTTTTT
>TRBV7-3|TRBJ2-1|few|TRBD2
CASSPSSGILNEQFF
TGTGCCAGCAGCCCTTCTAGCGGGATTCTCAATGAGCAGTTCTTC